The sequence of this TCR beta chain was determined in a study of CXCR3-negative and CXCR3-positive naive CD8 T cells. For the study at large: For each library, about 1.5 +/- 0.3 million TRB reads were obtained, about 135 million in total. Study outcomes and limitations: Comparison of naive cells showed more hydrophobic TRB CDR3s in CXCR3-positive than in CXCR3-negative naive cells. Memory cells diverged, while naive CXCR3-positive and CXCR3-negative cells had similar TRBV-TRBJ usage.

Germline V gene data show CDR1 as LGHNA and CDR2 as YSLEER. The CDR3 runs to 13 residues. The CD45RO-CCR7+CD27+CD95- phenotype denoted naive CD8+ T cells. TRB cDNA libraries were made by UMI-labeled 5' RACE. After re-calling the 5' RACE reads, TCRdb lists one entry per CDR3 protein, DNA absent. Its table lists about 130,000 distinct CDR3 sequences. A remark on this clonotype: Its cognate antigen is unknown.

Sample: naive CXCR3- CD8+ T cells from blood. Noted subset: CD45RO-CCR7+CD27+CD95- naive CD8+ T cells lacking CXCR3 (TNR3-). The clonotype was recovered from a human donor in good health. Some clones in this sample may be carry-over from other donors' samples. The chain uses TRBV4-3 and TRBJ1-1. This CDR3 reads CASSQGSDPEAFF.